Below, 20 T cell receptor beta chains from the same sample are listed, as sequenced in a study of T cell responses to AZD1222 COVID-19 vaccine. Generated by immunoSEQ multiplex PCR, the TCRdb table keeps only in-frame clones and is missing some. The table lists roughly 160,000 clones, more than 70% of them singletons, with roughly 5.5% in the top ten. The sequencing used peripheral blood, collected on day 0 of AZD1222 vaccination. The receptors derive from an adult in good health.

The J gene is TRBJ1-2, the V gene TRBV4-2; 9 bases fit TRBD1. This CDR3 spans 14 amino acids. V was pared by 4 bases and J by 6 bases, with 6 bases of the junction left unmatched. Germline CDR1 reads LGHNA; CDR2 reads YNFKEQ. This chain's CDR3 is CASSLTGTGNGYTF. In DNA form, the CDR3 reads TGTGCCAGCAGCCTTACCGGGACAGGGAATGGCTACACCTTC.

The chain is built from TRBV5-1 and TRBJ2-7; TRBD2 aligns across 13 bases. Trimming at V came to 3 bases and at J to 5 bases, leaving 2 bases not matched to a gene. The CDR3 is 14 residues long. CDR1 is SGHRS, CDR2 YFSETQ, per germline. The CDR3 reads CASSYGTSGNEQYF. For the CDR3, the DNA is TGCGCCAGCAGCTACGGGACTAGCGGGAACGAGCAGTACTTC.

The chain is built from TRBV6-2 or TRBV6-3 and TRBJ2-7; tentative D call: TRBD1 (6 bases). The germline gives CDR1 MNHEY, CDR2 SVGEGT. V shed 3 bases and J shed 5 bases, with 14 bases lying between them. The CDR3 contains 14 residues. The CDR3 region has the DNA TGTGCCAGCAGTTATCCAGGACAGTTCAACGAGCAGTACTTC. Translating gives CASSYPGQFNEQYF.

The rearrangement joins TRBV28 to TRBJ1-2; 9 bases align to TRBD1. With 6 bases clipped from V and 9 bases from J, the junction kept 11 bases outside the gene matches. The CDR3 consists of 14 residues. Germline V gives CDR1 MDHEN, CDR2 SYDVKM. The CDR3 here is CASSLGGQGDSYTF. The DNA for the CDR3 is TGTGCCAGCAGCCTTGGGGGACAGGGAGATAGCTACACCTTC.

The V gene is TRBV4-1, the J gene TRBJ2-2; 15 positions match TRBD2. Losses at the gene ends were 0 bases for V and 4 bases for J; bases not matched to a gene: 3. This CDR3 is built from 18 residues. Germline CDR1 MGHRA, CDR2 YSYEKL. DNA for the CDR3: TGCGCCAGCAGCCAAGAGCCGGGACTAGCGGGGGGCACCGGGGAGCTGTTTTTT. This sequence encodes CASSQEPGLAGGTGELFF.

The chain recombines TRBV28 with TRBJ1-5; 7 nucleotides agree with TRBD1. The CDR3 length is 14 residues. With 2 bases clipped from V and 6 bases from J, the junction kept 4 bases outside the gene matches. Germline CDR1 reads MDHEN; CDR2 reads SYDVKM. The CDR3 protein is CASSLRQGSQPQHF. The DNA for the CDR3 is TGTGCCAGCAGTTTAAGACAGGGAAGTCAGCCCCAGCATTTT. Full variable domain (outside the CDR3, taken from reference TRBV28 and TRBJ1-5): DVKVTQSSRYLVKRTGEKVFLECVQDMDHENMFWYRQDPGLGLRLIYFSYDVKMKEKGDIPEGYSVSREKKERFSLILESASTNQTSMYLCASSLRQGSQPQHFGDGTRLSIL.

The CDR3 spells CASSPGAREQYF. CDR3 sequence (DNA): TGTGCCAGCAGTCCAGGGGCGCGGGAGCAGTACTTC. The genes are TRBV28 and TRBJ2-7; tentative D call: TRBD1 (6 bases). Germline lookup yields CDR1 MDHEN and CDR2 SYDVKM. V was pared by 5 bases and J by 7 bases, with 12 bases between. CDR3 length: 12 amino acids.

This clone was counted a few times. The chain couples TRBV28 to TRBJ1-1; D is ambiguous. Per the germline V gene, CDR1 is MDHEN and CDR2 is SYDVKM. The CDR3 loop spans 14 amino acids. The V end was cut by 2 bases, the J end by 3 bases, with 10 bases between. CDR3 loop: CASSLTTPYTEAFF. The CDR3, as DNA: TGTGCCAGCAGTTTAACGACGCCGTACACTGAAGCTTTCTTT.

This clone was found once. The J gene is TRBJ1-1, the V gene TRBV6-2 or TRBV6-3; D uncertain. Germline CDR1 is MNHEY and CDR2 is SVGEGT. Deletions cut 4 bases from V and 5 bases from J, with 11 bases between. The CDR3 has 13 amino acids. Written as DNA, the CDR3 is TGTGCCAGCAGTTCCCCCCCGGGGACTGAAGCTTTCTTT. Protein product: CASSSPPGTEAFF.

The chain's CDR3 is CASSSNSVLPQHF. CDR3 sequence (DNA): TGTGCCAGCAGCTCTAACTCAGTTCTGCCCCAGCATTTT. The chain couples TRBV5-5 to TRBJ1-5, with D unclear. The CDR3 has 13 amino acids. Trimming stripped 3 bases from V and 9 bases from J, with 13 bases between. The germline CDR1 and CDR2 sequences are SGHKS and YYEKEE (reference sequence).

This clone was counted between two and nine times. This chain uses TRBV28 with TRBJ1-2; perhaps TRBD1 as D (6 bases). CDR3 length equals 13 residues. Germline values: CDR1 MDHEN, CDR2 SYDVKM. The ends were cut back, 5 bases at V and 4 bases at J, with 11 bases in the middle. Here the CDR3 reads CASSRGGGYGYTF. The CDR3 DNA sequence: TGTGCCAGCAGTAGGGGGGGAGGCTATGGCTACACCTTC.

The J gene is TRBJ1-1, the V gene TRBV29-1, with D unclear. Germline loops: CDR1 SQVTM, CDR2 ANQGSEA. V lost 5 bases to trimming and J lost 6 bases, with 10 bases between them. This CDR3 has 11 residues. The chain's CDR3 is CSVRPGPEAFF. The DNA for the CDR3 is TGCAGCGTTCGTCCCGGACCTGAAGCTTTCTTT.

The J gene is TRBJ2-3, the V gene TRBV3-1 (or the pseudogene TRBV3-2), with D unclear. This CDR3 comprises 14 residues. CDR1 and CDR2 (germline): LGHDT, YNNKEL (reference sequence). Trimming cost V 4 bases and J 4 bases, with 12 bases left between them. CDR3 in amino acids: CASSPWAGADTQYF. CDR3 in DNA: TGTGCCAGCAGCCCCTGGGCTGGCGCAGATACGCAGTATTTT.

The V and J genes are TRBV28 and TRBJ2-7, with D unresolved. From germline, CDR1 is MDHEN and CDR2 SYDVKM. The CDR3 is 13 residues long. Trimming cost V 6 bases and J 1 base, with 10 bases left between them. CDR3 region: CASRYTPSYEQYF. The CDR3 DNA follows: TGTGCCAGCAGATATACACCATCCTACGAGCAGTACTTC.

V gene TRBV11-2 combines with J gene TRBJ1-5, with a weak D call TRBD1 (5 bases). Germline V lookup: CDR1 SGHAT, CDR2 FQNNGV. The CDR3 runs 13 residues. V lost 5 bases and J 4 bases, leaving 9 bases between the germline ends. CDR3 sequence reads: CASSQPGNQPQHF. For the CDR3, the DNA is TGTGCCAGCAGCCAGCCAGGGAATCAGCCCCAGCATTTT.

V usage is TRBV18 and J usage is TRBJ2-1; D gene unclear. Germline lookup yields CDR1 KGHSH and CDR2 LQKENI. Between the trimmed V and J ends, which lost 0 bases and 3 bases, there was a span of 12 bases. This CDR3 region has 16 residues. In nucleotides, the CDR3 is TGTGCCAGCTCACCACCCTCCACTGGCGTCTACAATGAGCAGTTCTTC. It specifies CASSPPSTGVYNEQFF.

The chain is built from TRBV28 and TRBJ1-2, with D uncertain. V was cut by 8 bases and J by 8 bases, with 12 bases left in between. Germline assignment: CDR1 MDHEN and CDR2 SYDVKM. The CDR3 loop spans 11 amino acids. The CDR3, as DNA: TGTGCCAGCTTATCACTCGGGGGCTACACCTTC. Translating gives CASLSLGGYTF.

The chain joins TRBV6-6 to TRBJ1-3; no clear D gene. Germline V CDR1 and CDR2: MNHNY, SVGAGI (reference sequence). Trimming removed 5 bases at V and 2 bases at J, with 10 bases between. This CDR3 spans 14 amino acids. The CDR3 DNA sequence: TGTGCCAGCAGTCGGACCGCCACTGGAAACACCATATATTTT. This sequence encodes CASSRTATGNTIYF.

With respect to this clone: Other DNA sequences in this sample translate to the same CDR3. J is TRBJ1-1 and V is TRBV18; no firm D call. The germline gives CDR1 KGHSH, CDR2 LQKENI. Trimming cost V 6 bases and J 1 base, with 9 bases left between them. The CDR3 has 13 residues. Here the CDR3 reads CASSPLENTEAFF. Here the CDR3 DNA reads TGTGCCAGCTCGCCCCTGGAGAACACTGAAGCTTTCTTT.

The chain combines TRBV28 with TRBJ2-3; 9 bases agree with TRBD2. Germline V gene lookup returns CDR1 MDHEN and CDR2 SYDVKM. V dropped 2 bases and J dropped 1; count of bases not matched to a gene: 4. The CDR3 has 16 amino acids. CDR3 sequence (DNA): TGTGCCAGCAGTTTAATTCAGCGGGGGGGCACAGATACGCAGTATTTT. Translation: CASSLIQRGGTDTQYF.